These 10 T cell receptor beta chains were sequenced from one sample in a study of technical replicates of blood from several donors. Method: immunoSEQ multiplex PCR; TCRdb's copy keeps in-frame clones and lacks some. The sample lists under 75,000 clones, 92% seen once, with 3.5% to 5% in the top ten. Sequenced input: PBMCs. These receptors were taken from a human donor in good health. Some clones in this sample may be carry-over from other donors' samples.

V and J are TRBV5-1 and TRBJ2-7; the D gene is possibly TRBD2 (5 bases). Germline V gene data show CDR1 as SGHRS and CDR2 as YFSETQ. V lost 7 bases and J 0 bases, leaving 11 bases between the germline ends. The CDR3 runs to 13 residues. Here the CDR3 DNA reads TGCGCCAGCGCACAGCGGATCTCCTACGAGCAGTACTTC. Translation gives CASAQRISYEQYF.

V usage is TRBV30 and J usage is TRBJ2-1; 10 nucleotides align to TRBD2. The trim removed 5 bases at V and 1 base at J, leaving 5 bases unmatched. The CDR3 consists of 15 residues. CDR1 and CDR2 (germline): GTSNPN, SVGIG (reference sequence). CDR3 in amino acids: CAWVGSGRSYNEQFF. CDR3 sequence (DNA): TGTGCCTGGGTCGGTAGCGGGAGGTCCTACAATGAGCAGTTCTTC. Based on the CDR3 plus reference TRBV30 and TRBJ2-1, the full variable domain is SQTIHQWPATLVQPVGSPLSLECTVEGTSNPNLYWYRQAAGRGLQLLFYSVGIGQISSEVPQNLSASRPQDRQFILSSKKLLLSDSGFYLCAWVGSGRSYNEQFFGPGTRLTVL.

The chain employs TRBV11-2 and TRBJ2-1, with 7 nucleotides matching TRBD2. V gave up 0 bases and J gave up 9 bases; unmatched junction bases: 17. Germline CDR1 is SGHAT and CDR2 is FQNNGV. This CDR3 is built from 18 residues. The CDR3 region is CASSLDRWAAGLRGEQFF. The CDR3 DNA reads TGTGCCAGCAGCTTAGACCGGTGGGCAGCGGGGTTACGTGGTGAGCAGTTCTTC. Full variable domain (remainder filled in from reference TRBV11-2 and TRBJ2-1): EAGVAQSPRYKIIEKRQSVAFWCNPISGHATLYWYQQILGQGPKLLIQFQNNGVVDDSQLPKDRFSAERLKGVDSTLKIQPAKLEDSAVYLCASSLDRWAAGLRGEQFFGPGTRLTVL.

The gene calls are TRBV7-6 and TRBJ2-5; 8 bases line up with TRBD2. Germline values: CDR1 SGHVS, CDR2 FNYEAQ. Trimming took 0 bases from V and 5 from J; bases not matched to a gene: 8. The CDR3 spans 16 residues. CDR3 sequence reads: CASSLAGLIAGETQYF. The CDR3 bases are TGTGCCAGCAGCTTAGCCGGACTAATAGCGGGGGAGACCCAGTACTTC.

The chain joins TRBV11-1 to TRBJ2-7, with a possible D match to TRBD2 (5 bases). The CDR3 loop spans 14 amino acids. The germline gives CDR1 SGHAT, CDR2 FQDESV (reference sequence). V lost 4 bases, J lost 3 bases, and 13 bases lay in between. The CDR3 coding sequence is TGTGCCAGCAGCTCCTATAGCGAGAGCTACGAGCAGTACTTC. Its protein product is CASSSYSESYEQYF. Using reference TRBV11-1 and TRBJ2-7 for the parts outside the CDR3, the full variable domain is EAEVAQSPRYKITEKSQAVAFWCDPISGHATLYWYRQILGQGPELLVQFQDESVVDDSQLPKDRFSAERLKGVDSTLKIQPAELGDSAMYLCASSSYSESYEQYFGPGTRLTVT.

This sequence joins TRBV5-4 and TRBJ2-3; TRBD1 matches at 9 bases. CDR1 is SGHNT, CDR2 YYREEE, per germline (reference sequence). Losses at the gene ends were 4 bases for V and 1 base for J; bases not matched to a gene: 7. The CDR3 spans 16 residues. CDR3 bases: TGTGCCAGCAGCCTGGGGGGACAGGGACGCACAGATACGCAGTATTTT. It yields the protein CASSLGGQGRTDTQYF.

The CDR3 loop reads CASSLRLAVYTDTQYF. CDR3 nucleotides: TGTGCCAGCAGCTTGAGACTAGCGGTATACACAGATACGCAGTATTTT. V and J are TRBV5-6 and TRBJ2-3, with 9 positions matching TRBD2. CDR1 and CDR2 from the germline V gene are SGHDT and YYEEEE. The CDR3 loop spans 16 amino acids. Trimming removed 1 base from V and 2 bases from J; junction bases left unmatched: 5.

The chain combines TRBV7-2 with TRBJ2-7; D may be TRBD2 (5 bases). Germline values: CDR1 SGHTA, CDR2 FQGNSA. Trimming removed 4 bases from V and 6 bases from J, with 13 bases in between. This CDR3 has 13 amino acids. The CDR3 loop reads CASSSRDTPEQYF. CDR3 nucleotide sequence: TGTGCCAGCAGCTCCCGGGATACACCCGAGCAGTACTTC.

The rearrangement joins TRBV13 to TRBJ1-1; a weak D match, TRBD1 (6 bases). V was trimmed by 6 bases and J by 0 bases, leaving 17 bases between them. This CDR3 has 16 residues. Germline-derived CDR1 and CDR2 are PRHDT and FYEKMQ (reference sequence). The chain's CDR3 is CASSSGKGVLNTEAFF. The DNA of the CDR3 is TGTGCCAGCAGTTCGGGGAAGGGGGTTTTGAACACTGAAGCTTTCTTT. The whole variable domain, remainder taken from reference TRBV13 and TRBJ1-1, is AAGVIQSPRHLIKEKRETATLKCYPIPRHDTVYWYQQGPGQDPQFLISFYEKMQSDKGSIPDRFSAQQFSDYHSELNMSSLELGDSALYFCASSSGKGVLNTEAFFGQGTRLTVV.

The chain's CDR3 is CASRQGADTEAFF. Here the CDR3 DNA reads TGTGCCAGTAGACAGGGGGCGGACACTGAAGCTTTCTTT. The chain couples TRBV19 to TRBJ1-1; TRBD1 matches at 9 bases. Germline trimming cut 6 bases from V and 3 bases from J; bases unmatched to any gene: 2. The CDR3 is 13 residues long. CDR1 is LNHDA and CDR2 is SQIVND in the germline V gene (reference sequence).